These T cell receptor beta chains were read from a single sample in a study of blood T cell repertoires in COVID-19. Measured with immunoSEQ multiplex PCR; TCRdb has only the in-frame clones, and not every one. The profile shows under 200,000 clones, roughly 86% of them singletons. The sequencing sample was made of peripheral blood. The receptors derive from a man aged 18 to 29 with active or convalescent COVID-19. Both conserved end residues are part of each CDR3.

CASRQTGINTEAFF | TRBV19
CASRSYTEAFF | TRBV12-3/TRBV12-4
CASSAGTSGGYSYNEQFF | TRBV7-8
CASSARGGTASYEQYF | TRBV5-4
CAWGTGESSNEQFF | TRBV30
CASSLAGSPTEAFF | TRBV28
CASSNRGREKLFF | TRBV19
CASSVEDRGSADTQYF | TRBV9
CASSSRDRGRPGDGYTF | TRBV5-1
CASSQGLPATDTQYF | TRBV3-1/TRBV3-2
CASSEGQARSYNSPLHF | TRBV6-1
CASSPLGQGGTDTQYF | TRBV11-2
CAWSDRGRGYTF | TRBV30
CATSRDTRRGGTEAFF | TRBV15
CATTGQAFVGRAFF | TRBV6-5
CASSQDLGHTQAFF | TRBV14
CASRLTGENTGELFF | TRBV27
CASTPLLPETGYTF | TRBV5-1
CASSSPKPTRLDYEQYF | TRBV11-2
CASNERGLNTEAFF | TRBV6-1
CASSLGGGAETQYF | TRBV3-1/TRBV3-2
CASSLGSSQETQYF | TRBV5-1
CATSRGDRERYGYTF | TRBV15
CASSEAARGGRYTF | TRBV6-1
CASGPRGSSGSSNEQYF | TRBV7-8
CASSFGDFGGYTF | TRBV6-6
CASRQPGQGHGYTF | TRBV5-6
CASSLDLSDPYNEQFF | TRBV11-2
CASSQETSGHNEQFF | TRBV4-1
CASSPSGQGSYGYTF | TRBV18
CSVGAGVLNTEAFF | TRBV29-1